This T cell receptor (beta chain) is from a study of CD8 T cells in ankylosing spondylitis. This clonotype was found many times. Its antigen remains unknown. Quantitative molecular-barcoded 5'-RACE generated the TCR beta libraries. TCRdb fed the 5' RACE reads into MiXCR, producing one record per CDR3 protein. The data hold about 250,000 distinct CDR3 sequences, with approximately 24% observed a single time. Study-wide results and caveats: Characteristic of ankylosing spondylitis blood, it appeared, was a TCR beta motif comprising several highly homologous variants. Researchers report that disease-linked clones proved CD8+ and relatively rare in peripheral blood. In the blood and synovial fluid of reactive arthritis, some motif variants had been previously reported.

Sequenced: blood, either unsorted or a sorted T cell fraction (not recorded which). The clonotype originates from a male donor with ankylosing spondylitis or in good health (not recorded which).

CDR3 region: CSAIVGNTEAFF. DNA for the CDR3: TGCAGTGCTATAGTGGGGAACACTGAAGCTTTCTTT. The chain couples TRBV20-1 to TRBJ1-1; D is unclear. Looked up from germline, CDR1 is DFQATT and CDR2 is SNEGSKA (reference sequence). The CDR3 totals 12 residues. Between the trimmed V and J ends, which lost 4 bases and 1 base, there was a span of 7 bases.